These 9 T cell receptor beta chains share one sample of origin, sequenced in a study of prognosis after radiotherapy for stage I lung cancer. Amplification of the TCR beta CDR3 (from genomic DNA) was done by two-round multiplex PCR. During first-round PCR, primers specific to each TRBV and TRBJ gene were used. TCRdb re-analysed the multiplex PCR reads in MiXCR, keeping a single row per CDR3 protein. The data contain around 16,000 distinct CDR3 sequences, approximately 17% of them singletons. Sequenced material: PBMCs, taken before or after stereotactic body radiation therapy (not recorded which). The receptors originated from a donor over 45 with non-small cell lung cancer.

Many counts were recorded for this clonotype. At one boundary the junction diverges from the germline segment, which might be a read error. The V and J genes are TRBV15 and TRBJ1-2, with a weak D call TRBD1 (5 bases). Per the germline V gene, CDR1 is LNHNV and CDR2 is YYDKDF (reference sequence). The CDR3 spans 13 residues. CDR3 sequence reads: CATSRDRGDSSNF. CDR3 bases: TGTGCCACCAGCAGAGATCGAGGCGACAGCTCAAACTTC.

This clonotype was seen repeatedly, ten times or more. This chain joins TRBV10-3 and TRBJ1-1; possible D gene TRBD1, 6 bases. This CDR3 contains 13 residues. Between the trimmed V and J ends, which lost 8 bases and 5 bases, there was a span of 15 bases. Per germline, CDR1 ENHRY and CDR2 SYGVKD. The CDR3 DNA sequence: TGTGCCATCGGAACCCAGGGGTTGACTGAAGCTTTCTTT. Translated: CAIGTQGLTEAFF.

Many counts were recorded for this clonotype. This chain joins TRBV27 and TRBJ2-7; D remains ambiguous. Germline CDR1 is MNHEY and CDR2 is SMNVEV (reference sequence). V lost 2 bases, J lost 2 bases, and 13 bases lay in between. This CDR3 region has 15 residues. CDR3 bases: TGTGCCAGCAGTTTAGCTTACAGCAGTGCCTACGAGCAGTACTTC. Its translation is CASSLAYSSAYEQYF.

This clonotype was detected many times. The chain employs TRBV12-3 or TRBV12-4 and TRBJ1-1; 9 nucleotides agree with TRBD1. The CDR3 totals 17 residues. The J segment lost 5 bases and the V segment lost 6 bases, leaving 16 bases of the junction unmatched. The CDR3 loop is CASSSLLQGAGVTEAFF. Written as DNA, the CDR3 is TGTGCCAGCAGCAGCCTCCTACAGGGGGCGGGGGTTACTGAAGCTTTCTTT.

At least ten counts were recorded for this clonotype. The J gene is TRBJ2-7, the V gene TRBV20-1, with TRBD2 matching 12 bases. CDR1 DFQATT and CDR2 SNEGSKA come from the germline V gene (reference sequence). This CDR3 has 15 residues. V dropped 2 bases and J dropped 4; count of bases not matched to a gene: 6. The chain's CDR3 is CSARYGLAGQYEQYF. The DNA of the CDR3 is TGCAGTGCTAGATACGGACTAGCGGGACAATACGAGCAGTACTTC.

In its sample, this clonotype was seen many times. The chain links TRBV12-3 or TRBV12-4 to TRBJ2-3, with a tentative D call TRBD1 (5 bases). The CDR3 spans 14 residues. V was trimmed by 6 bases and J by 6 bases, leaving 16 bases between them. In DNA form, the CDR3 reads TGTGCCAGCAGCAGAACTACCAAGGGGGATACGCAGTATTTT. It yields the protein CASSRTTKGDTQYF.

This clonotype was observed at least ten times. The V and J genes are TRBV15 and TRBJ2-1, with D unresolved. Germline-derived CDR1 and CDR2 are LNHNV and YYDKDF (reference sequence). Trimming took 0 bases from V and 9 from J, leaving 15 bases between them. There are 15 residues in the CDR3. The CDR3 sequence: CATSRDGFAGLEQFF. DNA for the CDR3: TGTGCCACCAGCAGAGATGGGTTTGCAGGCCTTGAGCAGTTCTTC.

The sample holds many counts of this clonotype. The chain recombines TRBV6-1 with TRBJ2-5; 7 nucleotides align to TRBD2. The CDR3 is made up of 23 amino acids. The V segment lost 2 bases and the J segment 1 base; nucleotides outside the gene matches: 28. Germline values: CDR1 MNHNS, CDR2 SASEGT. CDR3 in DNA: TGTGCCAGCAGTGAATTGTTGGGAGGTCTGCTGGAATGGCGGGAGACGTTCCAAGAGACCCAGTACTTC. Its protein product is CASSELLGGLLEWRETFQETQYF.

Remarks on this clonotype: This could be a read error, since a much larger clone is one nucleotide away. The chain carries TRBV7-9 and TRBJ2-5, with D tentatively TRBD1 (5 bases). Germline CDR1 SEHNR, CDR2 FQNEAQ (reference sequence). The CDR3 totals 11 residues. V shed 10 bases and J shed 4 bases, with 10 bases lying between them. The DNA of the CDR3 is TGTGCCACAAAAGGGGTAGAGACCCAGTACTTC. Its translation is CATKGVETQYF.